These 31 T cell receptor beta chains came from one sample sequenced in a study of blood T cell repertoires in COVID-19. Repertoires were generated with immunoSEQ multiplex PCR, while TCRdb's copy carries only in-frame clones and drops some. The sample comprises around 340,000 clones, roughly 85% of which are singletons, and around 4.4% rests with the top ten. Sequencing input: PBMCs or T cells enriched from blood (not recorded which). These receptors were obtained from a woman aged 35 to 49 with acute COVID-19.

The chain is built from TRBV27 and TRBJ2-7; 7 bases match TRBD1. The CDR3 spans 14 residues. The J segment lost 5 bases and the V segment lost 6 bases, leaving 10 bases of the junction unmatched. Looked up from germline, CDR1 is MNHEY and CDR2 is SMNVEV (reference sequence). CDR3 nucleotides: TGTGCCAGCAGGGTAGGGACAGTGGACCACGAGCAGTACTTC. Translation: CASRVGTVDHEQYF.

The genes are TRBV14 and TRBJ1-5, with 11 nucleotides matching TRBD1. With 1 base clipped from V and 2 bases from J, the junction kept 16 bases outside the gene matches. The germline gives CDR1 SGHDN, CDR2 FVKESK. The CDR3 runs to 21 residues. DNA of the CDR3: TGTGCCAGCAGCCAAGTGAGGGGCCGGGACAGGGGGGAGAATTGCAATCAGCCCCAGCATTTT. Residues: CASSQVRGRDRGENCNQPQHF. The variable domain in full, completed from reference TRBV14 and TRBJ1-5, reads EAGVTQFPSHSVIEKGQTVTLRCDPISGHDNLYWYRRVMGKEIKFLLHFVKESKQDESGMPNNRFLAERTGGTYSTLKVQPAELEDSGVYFCASSQVRGRDRGENCNQPQHFGDGTRLSIL.

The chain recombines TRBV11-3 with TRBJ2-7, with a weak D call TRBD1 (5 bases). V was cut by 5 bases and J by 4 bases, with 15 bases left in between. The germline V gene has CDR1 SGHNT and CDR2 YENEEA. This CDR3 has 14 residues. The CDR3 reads CASSPDSIGYEQYF. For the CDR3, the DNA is TGTGCCAGCAGCCCCGACAGCATCGGATACGAGCAGTACTTC. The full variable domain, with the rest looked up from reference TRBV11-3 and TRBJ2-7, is EAGVVQSPRYKIIEKKQPVAFWCNPISGHNTLYWYLQNLGQGPELLIRYENEEAVDDSQLPKDRFSAERLKGVDSTLKIQPAELGDSAVYLCASSPDSIGYEQYFGPGTRLTVT.

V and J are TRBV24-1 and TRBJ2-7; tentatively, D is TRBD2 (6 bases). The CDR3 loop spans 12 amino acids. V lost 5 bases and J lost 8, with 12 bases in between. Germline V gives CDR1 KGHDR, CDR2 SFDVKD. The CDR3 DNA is TGTGCCACCAGTGGCATCGGGAGAAAGCAGTACTTC. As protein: CATSGIGRKQYF.

The CDR3 protein is CATSNSAQGEYEQYF. The CDR3 bases are TGTGCCACCAGCAACAGCGCACAGGGAGAGTACGAGCAGTACTTC. This chain connects TRBV15 to TRBJ2-7; maybe TRBD1 (6 bases). Germline CDR1 is LNHNV and CDR2 is YYDKDF (reference sequence). The CDR3 extends over 15 amino acids. The V end lost 4 bases, the J end lost 4 bases, and 17 bases lay between the germline ends.

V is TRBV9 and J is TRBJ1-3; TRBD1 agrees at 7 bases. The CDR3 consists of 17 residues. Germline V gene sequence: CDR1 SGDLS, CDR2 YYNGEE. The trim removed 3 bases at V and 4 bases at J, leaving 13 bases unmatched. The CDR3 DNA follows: TGTGCCAGCAGCGCCGCTTTTGAGGGGGCTCCGGGAAACACCATATATTTT. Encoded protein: CASSAAFEGAPGNTIYF.

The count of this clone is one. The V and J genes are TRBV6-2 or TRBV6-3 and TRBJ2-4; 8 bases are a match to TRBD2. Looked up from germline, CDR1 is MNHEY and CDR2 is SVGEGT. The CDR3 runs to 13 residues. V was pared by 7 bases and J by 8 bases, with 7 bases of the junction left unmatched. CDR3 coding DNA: TGTGCCAGCAACCCGGGGGGGGCCGACATTCAGTACTTC. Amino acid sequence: CASNPGGADIQYF.

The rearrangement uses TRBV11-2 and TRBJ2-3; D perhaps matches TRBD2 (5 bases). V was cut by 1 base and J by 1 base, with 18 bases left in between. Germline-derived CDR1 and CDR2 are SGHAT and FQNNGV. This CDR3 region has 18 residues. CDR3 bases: TGTGCCAGCAGCTTAGCTTTCGTCAGCGGCACCCGCACAGATACGCAGTATTTT. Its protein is CASSLAFVSGTRTDTQYF. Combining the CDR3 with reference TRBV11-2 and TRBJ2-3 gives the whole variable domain EAGVAQSPRYKIIEKRQSVAFWCNPISGHATLYWYQQILGQGPKLLIQFQNNGVVDDSQLPKDRFSAERLKGVDSTLKIQPAKLEDSAVYLCASSLAFVSGTRTDTQYFGPGTRLTVL.

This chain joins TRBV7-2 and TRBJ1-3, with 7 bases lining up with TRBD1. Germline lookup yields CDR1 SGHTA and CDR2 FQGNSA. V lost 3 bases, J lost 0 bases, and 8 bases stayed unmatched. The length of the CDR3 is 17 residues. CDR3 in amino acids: CASSLGQPSSSGNTIYF. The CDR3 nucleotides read TGTGCCAGCAGCTTGGGACAGCCTTCGAGCTCTGGAAACACCATATATTTT. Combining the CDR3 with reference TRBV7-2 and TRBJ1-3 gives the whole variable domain GAGVSQSPSNKVTEKGKDVELRCDPISGHTALYWYRQSLGQGLEFLIYFQGNSAPDKSGLPSDRFSAERTGGSVSTLTIQRTQQEDSAVYLCASSLGQPSSSGNTIYFGEGSWLTVV.

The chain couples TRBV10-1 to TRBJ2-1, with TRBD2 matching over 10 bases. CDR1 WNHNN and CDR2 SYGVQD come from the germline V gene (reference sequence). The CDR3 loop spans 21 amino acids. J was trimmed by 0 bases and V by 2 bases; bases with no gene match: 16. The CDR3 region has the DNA TGCGCCAGCAGTGAGAATATTGGGTCTAGCGGGGGCCCCAGCTCCTACAATGAGCAGTTCTTC. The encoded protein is CASSENIGSSGGPSSYNEQFF.

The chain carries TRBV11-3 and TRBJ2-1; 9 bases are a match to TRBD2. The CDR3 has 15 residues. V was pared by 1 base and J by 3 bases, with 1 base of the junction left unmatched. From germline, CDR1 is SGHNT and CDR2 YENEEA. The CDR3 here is CASSLGREGYNEQFF. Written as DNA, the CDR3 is TGTGCCAGCAGCTTAGGGCGGGAGGGCTACAATGAGCAGTTCTTC.

Written as DNA, the CDR3 is TGCGCCAGCAGCTTGGGCAGGGGCGAAAGCTACACCTTC. Translating it yields CASSLGRGESYTF. The chain links TRBV5-1 to TRBJ1-2; D is perhaps TRBD1 (6 bases). V shed 0 bases and J shed 9 bases, with 12 bases lying between them. Germline lookup yields CDR1 SGHRS and CDR2 YFSETQ. This CDR3 region has 13 residues. Using reference TRBV5-1 and TRBJ1-2 for the parts outside the CDR3, the full variable domain is KAGVTQTPRYLIKTRGQQVTLSCSPISGHRSVSWYQQTPGQGLQFLFEYFSETQRNKGNFPGRFSGRQFSNSRSEMNVSTLELGDSALYLCASSLGRGESYTFGSGTRLTVV.

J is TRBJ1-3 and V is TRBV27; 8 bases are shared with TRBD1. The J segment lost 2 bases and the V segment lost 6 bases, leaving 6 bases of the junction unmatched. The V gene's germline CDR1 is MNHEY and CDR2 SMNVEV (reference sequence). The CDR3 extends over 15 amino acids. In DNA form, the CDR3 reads TGTGCCAGCAGATACGACAGGGGACCTGGAAACACCATATATTTT. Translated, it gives CASRYDRGPGNTIYF.

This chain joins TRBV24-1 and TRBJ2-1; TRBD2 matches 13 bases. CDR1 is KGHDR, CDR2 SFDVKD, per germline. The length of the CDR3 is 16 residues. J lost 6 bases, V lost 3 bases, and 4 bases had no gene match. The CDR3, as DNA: TGTGCCACCAGTGATCCACGACTAGCGGGAGGCAATGAGCAGTTCTTC. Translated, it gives CATSDPRLAGGNEQFF.

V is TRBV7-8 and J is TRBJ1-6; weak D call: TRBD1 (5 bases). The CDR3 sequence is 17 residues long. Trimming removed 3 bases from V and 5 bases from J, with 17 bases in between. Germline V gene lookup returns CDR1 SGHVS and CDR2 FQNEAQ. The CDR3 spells CASSLEGLGSNNSPLHF. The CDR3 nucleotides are TGTGCCAGCAGCTTGGAGGGGCTAGGGTCTAATAATTCACCCCTCCACTTT.

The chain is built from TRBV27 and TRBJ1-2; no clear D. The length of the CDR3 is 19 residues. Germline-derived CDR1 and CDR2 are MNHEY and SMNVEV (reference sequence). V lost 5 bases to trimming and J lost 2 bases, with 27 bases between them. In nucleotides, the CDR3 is TGTGCCAGCAGTCCACATTCGGCTGAGGGTTTAATGAAAAACTATGGCTACACCTTC. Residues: CASSPHSAEGLMKNYGYTF.

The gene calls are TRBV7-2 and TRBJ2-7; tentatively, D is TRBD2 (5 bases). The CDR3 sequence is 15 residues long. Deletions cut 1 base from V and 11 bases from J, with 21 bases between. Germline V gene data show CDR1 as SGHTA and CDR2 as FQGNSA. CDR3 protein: CASSLESGSAASKYF. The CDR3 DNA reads TGTGCCAGCAGCTTAGAGTCGGGTAGCGCGGCCAGTAAGTACTTC.

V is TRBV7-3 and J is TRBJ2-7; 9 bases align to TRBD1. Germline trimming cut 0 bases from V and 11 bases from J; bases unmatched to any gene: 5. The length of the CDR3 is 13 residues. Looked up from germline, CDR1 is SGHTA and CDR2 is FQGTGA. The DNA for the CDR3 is TGTGCCAGCAGCTTAACCGGGACAGGGAAGAAGTACTTC. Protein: CASSLTGTGKKYF.

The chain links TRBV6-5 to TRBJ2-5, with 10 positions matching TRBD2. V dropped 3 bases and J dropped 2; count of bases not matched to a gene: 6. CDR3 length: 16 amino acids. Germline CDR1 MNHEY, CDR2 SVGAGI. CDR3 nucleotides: TGTGCCAGCAGTTATAGTCTAGCGGGAGCACAAGAGACCCAGTACTTC. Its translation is CASSYSLAGAQETQYF.

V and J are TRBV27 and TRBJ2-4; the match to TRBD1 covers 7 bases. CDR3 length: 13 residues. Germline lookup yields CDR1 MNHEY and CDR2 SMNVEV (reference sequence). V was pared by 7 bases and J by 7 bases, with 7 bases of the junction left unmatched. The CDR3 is CASKHRGANIQYF. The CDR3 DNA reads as TGTGCCAGCAAACACAGGGGCGCGAACATTCAGTACTTC.

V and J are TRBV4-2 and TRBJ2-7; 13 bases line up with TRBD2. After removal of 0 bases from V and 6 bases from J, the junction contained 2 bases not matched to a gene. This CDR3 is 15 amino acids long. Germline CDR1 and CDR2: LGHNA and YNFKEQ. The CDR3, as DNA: TGTGCCAGCAGCCAAGATACTAGCGGGAGGGGCGAGCAGTACTTC. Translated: CASSQDTSGRGEQYF.

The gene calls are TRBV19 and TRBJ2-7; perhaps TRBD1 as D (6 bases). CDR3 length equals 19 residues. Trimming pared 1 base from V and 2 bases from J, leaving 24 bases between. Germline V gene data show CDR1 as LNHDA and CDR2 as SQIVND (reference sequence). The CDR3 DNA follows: TGTGCCAGTAGTATAGGGACCTTACAGGGTCCTTTACAGACCTACGAGCAGTACTTC. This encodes CASSIGTLQGPLQTYEQYF.

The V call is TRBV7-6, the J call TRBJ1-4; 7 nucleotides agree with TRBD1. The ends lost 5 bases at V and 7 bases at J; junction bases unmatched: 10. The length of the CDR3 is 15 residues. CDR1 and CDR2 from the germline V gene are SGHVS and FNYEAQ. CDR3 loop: CASSPGGTALEKLFF. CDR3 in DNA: TGTGCCAGCAGCCCAGGGGGGACAGCCCTTGAAAAACTGTTTTTT.

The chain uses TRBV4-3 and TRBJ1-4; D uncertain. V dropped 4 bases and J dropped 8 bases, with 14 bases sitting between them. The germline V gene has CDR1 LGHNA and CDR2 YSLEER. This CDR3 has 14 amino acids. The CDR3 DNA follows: TGCGCCAGCAGCCCCGAGGGAAGTCGAGAAAAACTGTTTTTT. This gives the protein CASSPEGSREKLFF.

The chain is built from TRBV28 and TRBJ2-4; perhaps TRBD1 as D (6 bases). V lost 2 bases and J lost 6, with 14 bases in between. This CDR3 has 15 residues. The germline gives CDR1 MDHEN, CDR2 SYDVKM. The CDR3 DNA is TGTGCCAGCAGTTTAAGTGGGGGCTCCGGAAACATTCAGTACTTC. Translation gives CASSLSGGSGNIQYF.

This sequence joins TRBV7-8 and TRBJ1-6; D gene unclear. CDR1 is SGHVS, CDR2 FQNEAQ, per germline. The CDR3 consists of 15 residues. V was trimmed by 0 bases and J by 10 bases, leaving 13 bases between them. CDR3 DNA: TGTGCCAGCAGCTTAGCGGAACAGCGGGGATCACCCCTCCACTTT. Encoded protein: CASSLAEQRGSPLHF.

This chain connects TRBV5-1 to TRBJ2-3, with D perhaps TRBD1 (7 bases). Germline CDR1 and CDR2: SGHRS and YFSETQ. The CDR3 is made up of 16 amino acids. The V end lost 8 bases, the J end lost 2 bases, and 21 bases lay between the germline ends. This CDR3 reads CASSNTAGQNTDTQYF. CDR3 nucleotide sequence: TGCGCCAGTTCAAATACCGCGGGACAGAACACAGATACGCAGTATTTT.

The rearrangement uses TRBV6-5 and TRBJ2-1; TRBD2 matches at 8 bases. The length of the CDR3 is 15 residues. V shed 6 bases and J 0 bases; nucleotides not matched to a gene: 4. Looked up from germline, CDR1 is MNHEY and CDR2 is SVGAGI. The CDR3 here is CASRISGNSYNEQFF. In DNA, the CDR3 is TGTGCCAGCAGAATTAGCGGGAACTCCTACAATGAGCAGTTCTTC.

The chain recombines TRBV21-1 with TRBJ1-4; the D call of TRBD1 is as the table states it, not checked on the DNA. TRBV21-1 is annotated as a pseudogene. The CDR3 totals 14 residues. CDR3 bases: TGTGCCAGCAGTTTTCCCATAACTAATGAAAAACTGTTTTTT. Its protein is CASSFPITNEKLFF.

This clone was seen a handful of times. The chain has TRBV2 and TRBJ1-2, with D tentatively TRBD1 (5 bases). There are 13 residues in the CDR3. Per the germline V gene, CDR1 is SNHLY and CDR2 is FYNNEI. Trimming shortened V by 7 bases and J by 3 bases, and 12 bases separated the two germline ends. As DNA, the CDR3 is TGTGCCAGCACATACGACAGTGACTATGGCTACACCTTC. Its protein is CASTYDSDYGYTF.

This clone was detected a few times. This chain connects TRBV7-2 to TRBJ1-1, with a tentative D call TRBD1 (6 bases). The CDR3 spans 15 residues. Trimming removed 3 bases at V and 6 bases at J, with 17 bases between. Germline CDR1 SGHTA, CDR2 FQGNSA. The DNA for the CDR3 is TGTGCCAGCAGCTTTAAGGCGGGGGGCAAGTCTGAAGCTTTCTTT. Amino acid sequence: CASSFKAGGKSEAFF.